The rows below give T cell receptor beta chains drawn from one sample of a study of early T cells in non-severe SARS-CoV-2 infection. From the 5' RACE reads, TCRdb called clonotypes with MiXCR, one entry per CDR3 protein. There are roughly 70,000 distinct CDR3 sequences in the sample; roughly 18% occur only once, and approximately 8.4% lies in the top ten. Specimen: whole blood, collected at baseline. These TCRs come from an adult who was a healthcare worker with PCR-confirmed SARS-CoV-2 infection or an uninfected control (not recorded which). Each CDR3 is given with its conserved first and last residue. Fields, in order: D gene, clone size, J gene, V gene, CDR3 DNA, CDR3 protein. D genes are given only for firm matches. Size values are once, few and many counts, or a class for expanded clones, and some rows have none.

d_call: TRBD2; clone_size: -; j_call: TRBJ2-3; v_call: TRBV9; cdr3_nt: TGTGCCAGCAGCGTAGTTAGCGGGGGGGCGGAAGATACGCAGTATTTT; cdr3_aa: CASSVVSGGAEDTQYF
d_call: TRBD2; clone_size: -; j_call: TRBJ2-1; v_call: TRBV11-2; cdr3_nt: TGTGCCAGCAGTTTGACTAGCGGCAGCTCCTACAATGAGCAGTTCTTC; cdr3_aa: CASSLTSGSSYNEQFF
d_call: -; clone_size: few; j_call: TRBJ2-7; v_call: TRBV7-2; cdr3_nt: TGTGCCAGCAGCTTCCCGAGCCCCTACGAGCAGTACTTC; cdr3_aa: CASSFPSPYEQYF
d_call: TRBD2; clone_size: -; j_call: TRBJ2-5; v_call: TRBV11-2; cdr3_nt: TGTGCCAGCAGCTCGGGGGGACTAGCGGAAAAAGAGACCCAGTACTTC; cdr3_aa: CASSSGGLAEKETQYF
d_call: -; clone_size: many; j_call: TRBJ1-1; v_call: TRBV20-1; cdr3_nt: TGCAGTGCTGAAGAAGAGGGCACTGAAGCTTTCTTT; cdr3_aa: CSAEEEGTEAFF
d_call: -; clone_size: few; j_call: TRBJ1-5; v_call: TRBV6-1; cdr3_nt: TGTGCCAGCAGTAGTGACGGAGTTAGCAATCAGCCCCAGCATTTT; cdr3_aa: CASSSDGVSNQPQHF
d_call: -; clone_size: few; j_call: TRBJ2-5; v_call: TRBV6-6; cdr3_nt: TGTGCCAGCACCCGGGGGGCCCAAGAGACCCAGTACTTC; cdr3_aa: CASTRGAQETQYF
d_call: -; clone_size: many; j_call: TRBJ2-7; v_call: TRBV7-8; cdr3_nt: TGTGCCAGCAGCCAAGTGGGGGGTTCCGAGCAGTACTTC; cdr3_aa: CASSQVGGSEQYF
d_call: -; clone_size: few; j_call: TRBJ2-3; v_call: TRBV10-1; cdr3_nt: TGCGCCAGCAAGGACGAGAAGGGGACAGATACGCAGTATTTT; cdr3_aa: CASKDEKGTDTQYF
d_call: -; clone_size: -; j_call: TRBJ1-2; v_call: TRBV5-6; cdr3_nt: TGTGCCAGCAGCTTCCTTAACAGGGAGTCTGGTGGCTACACCTTC; cdr3_aa: CASSFLNRESGGYTF
d_call: -; clone_size: few; j_call: TRBJ1-4; v_call: TRBV5-1; cdr3_nt: TGCGCCAGCAGCACTTCTCGGACAAGGGATAATGAAAAACTGTTTTTT; cdr3_aa: CASSTSRTRDNEKLFF
d_call: TRBD2; clone_size: -; j_call: TRBJ2-7; v_call: TRBV27; cdr3_nt: TGTGCCAGCAGCCCCACTAGCGTATCCTACGAGCAGTACTTC; cdr3_aa: CASSPTSVSYEQYF
d_call: -; clone_size: few; j_call: TRBJ2-1; v_call: TRBV11-2; cdr3_nt: TGTGCCAGCAGCTTAGTTACGGGGACCTACAATGAGCAGTTCTTC; cdr3_aa: CASSLVTGTYNEQFF
d_call: -; clone_size: few; j_call: TRBJ2-7; v_call: TRBV27; cdr3_nt: TGTGCCAGCAGTTTAGCGGGGCCTTCCTACGAGCAGTACTTC; cdr3_aa: CASSLAGPSYEQYF
d_call: -; clone_size: -; j_call: TRBJ2-1; v_call: TRBV7-2; cdr3_nt: TGTGCCAGCAGCTTGGAGCGGTATCCAGAGCAGTTCTTC; cdr3_aa: CASSLERYPEQFF
d_call: -; clone_size: many; j_call: TRBJ2-1; v_call: TRBV7-9; cdr3_nt: TGTGCCAGCAGCCCAGGGACCTACAATGAGCAGTTCTTC; cdr3_aa: CASSPGTYNEQFF
d_call: -; clone_size: many; j_call: TRBJ1-1; v_call: TRBV5-1; cdr3_nt: TGCGCCAGCAGCTTGGGAGCGGGGCGGGGAAGCACTGAAGCTTTCTTT; cdr3_aa: CASSLGAGRGSTEAFF
d_call: TRBD1; clone_size: few; j_call: TRBJ1-6; v_call: TRBV6-6; cdr3_nt: TGTGCCAGCAGACTCGACAGGGGGGATAATTCACCCCTCCACTTT; cdr3_aa: CASRLDRGDNSPLHF
d_call: -; clone_size: many; j_call: TRBJ2-3; v_call: TRBV12-3/TRBV12-4; cdr3_nt: TGTGCCAGCAGTTTAGCGTATAGCACAGATACGCAGTATTTT; cdr3_aa: CASSLAYSTDTQYF
d_call: -; clone_size: many; j_call: TRBJ2-7; v_call: TRBV28; cdr3_nt: TGTGCCAGCAGCATTGGTTACTACGAGCAGTACTTC; cdr3_aa: CASSIGYYEQYF
d_call: -; clone_size: -; j_call: TRBJ2-7; v_call: TRBV7-9; cdr3_nt: TGTGCCAGCAGCTTAGGAATTGAGGGACAGCAGTACTTC; cdr3_aa: CASSLGIEGQQYF
d_call: -; clone_size: few; j_call: TRBJ1-4; v_call: TRBV2; cdr3_nt: TGTGCCAGCAGTCAAAGACTACATCGGAATGAAAAACTGTTTTTT; cdr3_aa: CASSQRLHRNEKLFF
d_call: TRBD1; clone_size: -; j_call: TRBJ2-2; v_call: TRBV12-3/TRBV12-4; cdr3_nt: TGTGCCAGCAGTTTACAGGGGGCTTACGGGGAGCTGTTTTTT; cdr3_aa: CASSLQGAYGELFF
d_call: -; clone_size: few; j_call: TRBJ2-3; v_call: TRBV29-1; cdr3_nt: TGCAGCGTTGAAGATCTCGGGGGGCCCGATACGCAGTATTTT; cdr3_aa: CSVEDLGGPDTQYF
d_call: TRBD2; clone_size: -; j_call: TRBJ2-3; v_call: TRBV5-1; cdr3_nt: TGCGCCAGCAGCTTGTTAACTAGCGGGGGGGCGCGAAGCACAGATACGCAGTATTTT; cdr3_aa: CASSLLTSGGARSTDTQYF
d_call: TRBD2; clone_size: -; j_call: TRBJ2-3; v_call: TRBV7-2; cdr3_nt: TGTGCCAGCAGCTTGACTAGCGCGGGCTCTAGCACAGATACGCAGTATTTT; cdr3_aa: CASSLTSAGSSTDTQYF
d_call: -; clone_size: few; j_call: TRBJ2-2; v_call: TRBV5-6; cdr3_nt: TGTGCCAGCAGCTTGGGGGCCGGGGGTTCCGGGGAGCTGTTTTTT; cdr3_aa: CASSLGAGGSGELFF
d_call: -; clone_size: many; j_call: TRBJ1-6; v_call: TRBV4-2; cdr3_nt: TGTGCCAGCGGGGACGGAGGGTATTCACCCCTCCACTTT; cdr3_aa: CASGDGGYSPLHF
d_call: -; clone_size: -; j_call: TRBJ1-2; v_call: TRBV6-5; cdr3_nt: TGTGCCAGCTCCACTCGGAACTATGGCTACACCTTC; cdr3_aa: CASSTRNYGYTF
d_call: TRBD2; clone_size: -; j_call: TRBJ2-7; v_call: TRBV7-2; cdr3_nt: TGTGCCAGCAGCTTAGTGGTAGCGGGGGGGCAAGAGCAGTACTTC; cdr3_aa: CASSLVVAGGQEQYF
d_call: TRBD1; clone_size: -; j_call: TRBJ2-7; v_call: TRBV6-2/TRBV6-3; cdr3_nt: TGTACCAGCAGTAACCAGGTCCGCCGGGACAGGGGGCAGTACTTC; cdr3_aa: CTSSNQVRRDRGQYF
d_call: -; clone_size: -; j_call: TRBJ1-2; v_call: TRBV4-3; cdr3_nt: TGCGCCAGCAGTCACTCGTTGGGGGCCTATGGCTACACCTTC; cdr3_aa: CASSHSLGAYGYTF
d_call: -; clone_size: -; j_call: TRBJ1-3; v_call: TRBV5-1; cdr3_nt: TGCGCCAGCAGCTCTGATACTGACTCTGGAAACACCATATATTTT; cdr3_aa: CASSSDTDSGNTIYF
d_call: -; clone_size: few; j_call: TRBJ1-4; v_call: TRBV25-1; cdr3_nt: TGTGCCAGCAGTGTGTCGGGAGACAATGAAAAACTGTTTTTT; cdr3_aa: CASSVSGDNEKLFF
d_call: TRBD1; clone_size: many; j_call: TRBJ1-5; v_call: TRBV20-1; cdr3_nt: TGCAGTGCTAGAGCGGGACAGGGTAATAATCAGCCCCAGCATTTT; cdr3_aa: CSARAGQGNNQPQHF
d_call: -; clone_size: many; j_call: TRBJ2-1; v_call: TRBV7-2; cdr3_nt: TGTGCCAGCAGCTTAGAAACGTTGACAGGTAGGAATGAGCAGTTCTTC; cdr3_aa: CASSLETLTGRNEQFF
d_call: -; clone_size: -; j_call: TRBJ2-2; v_call: TRBV6-4; cdr3_nt: TGTGCCAGCAGTGACACGAACACCGGGGAGCTGTTTTTT; cdr3_aa: CASSDTNTGELFF
d_call: -; clone_size: many; j_call: TRBJ1-1; v_call: TRBV9; cdr3_nt: TGTGCCAGCAGCGTAGCGGAGGGGTGGGGTACTGAAGCTTTCTTT; cdr3_aa: CASSVAEGWGTEAFF
d_call: -; clone_size: few; j_call: TRBJ2-1; v_call: TRBV7-9; cdr3_nt: TGTGCCAGCAGCTTAGTTGGTAGCGGCTACAATGAGCAGTTCTTC; cdr3_aa: CASSLVGSGYNEQFF
d_call: -; clone_size: few; j_call: TRBJ1-6; v_call: TRBV6-4; cdr3_nt: TGTGCCAGCAGTAATTCGGGCCCCAGCTCCTATAATTCACCCCTCCACTTT; cdr3_aa: CASSNSGPSSYNSPLHF
d_call: -; clone_size: -; j_call: TRBJ2-7; v_call: TRBV11-2; cdr3_nt: TGTGCCAGCAGTGGAGGATATTCTGTCTACGAGCAGTACTTC; cdr3_aa: CASSGGYSVYEQYF
d_call: TRBD1; clone_size: -; j_call: TRBJ2-7; v_call: TRBV14; cdr3_nt: TGTGCCAGCAGCCGATGGACAGGCTACGAGCAGTACTTC; cdr3_aa: CASSRWTGYEQYF
d_call: TRBD1; clone_size: few; j_call: TRBJ2-7; v_call: TRBV7-2; cdr3_nt: TGTGCCAGCGGGGGGACAGGGTCTCCCCTACAGAACGAGCAGTACTTC; cdr3_aa: CASGGTGSPLQNEQYF
d_call: -; clone_size: few; j_call: TRBJ2-1; v_call: TRBV7-9; cdr3_nt: TGTGCCAGCAGTCCATACAGTTCGGGATCCAATGAGCAGTTCTTC; cdr3_aa: CASSPYSSGSNEQFF
d_call: TRBD1; clone_size: -; j_call: TRBJ2-1; v_call: TRBV24-1; cdr3_nt: TGTGCCACCAGCCCTGGGGGACAGGGATCCAATGAGCAGTTCTTC; cdr3_aa: CATSPGGQGSNEQFF
d_call: TRBD1; clone_size: -; j_call: TRBJ2-3; v_call: TRBV5-1; cdr3_nt: TGCGCCAGCAGATCGGGACAGGGGGTCCCGGATACGCAGTATTTT; cdr3_aa: CASRSGQGVPDTQYF
d_call: -; clone_size: -; j_call: TRBJ2-7; v_call: TRBV4-1; cdr3_nt: TGCGCCAGCAGCCACGACGGGGACATTGCCTACGAGCAGTACTTC; cdr3_aa: CASSHDGDIAYEQYF
d_call: -; clone_size: many; j_call: TRBJ2-4; v_call: TRBV2; cdr3_nt: TGTGCCAGCAGTGAAAGGGTTAGCGGCTTAGCCAAAAACATTCAGTACTTC; cdr3_aa: CASSERVSGLAKNIQYF
d_call: -; clone_size: -; j_call: TRBJ2-3; v_call: TRBV2; cdr3_nt: TGTGCCAGCAGTGCCGTAGGGGGGGCAGATACGCAGTATTTT; cdr3_aa: CASSAVGGADTQYF
d_call: -; clone_size: few; j_call: TRBJ2-1; v_call: TRBV12-3/TRBV12-4; cdr3_nt: TGTGCCATGCCTCGGAGAGCCCCGAATGAGCAGTTCTTC; cdr3_aa: CAMPRRAPNEQFF
d_call: -; clone_size: -; j_call: TRBJ2-3; v_call: TRBV2; cdr3_nt: TGTGCCAGCACCAGAATAGGGTCAGATACGCAGTATTTT; cdr3_aa: CASTRIGSDTQYF
d_call: -; clone_size: few; j_call: TRBJ1-5; v_call: TRBV18; cdr3_nt: TGTGCCAGCTCGGGGACACCATATAGCAATCAGCCCCAGCATTTT; cdr3_aa: CASSGTPYSNQPQHF
d_call: -; clone_size: few; j_call: TRBJ2-7; v_call: TRBV28; cdr3_nt: TGTGCCAGCATCGGGGGACGAATCACCTACGAGCAGTACTTC; cdr3_aa: CASIGGRITYEQYF
d_call: TRBD1; clone_size: few; j_call: TRBJ1-4; v_call: TRBV2; cdr3_nt: TGTGCCAGCAGAGAACCGGGACAGGGCAAAGAAAAACTGTTTTTT; cdr3_aa: CASREPGQGKEKLFF
d_call: -; clone_size: -; j_call: TRBJ2-1; v_call: TRBV11-2; cdr3_nt: TGTGCCAGCAGCATCACCGGTCCCTACAATGAGCAGTTCTTC; cdr3_aa: CASSITGPYNEQFF
d_call: TRBD2; clone_size: -; j_call: TRBJ2-5; v_call: TRBV4-2; cdr3_nt: TGTGCCAGCAGCCAAGATAGCGGGTTTTCCCAAGAGACCCAGTACTTC; cdr3_aa: CASSQDSGFSQETQYF
d_call: TRBD1; clone_size: -; j_call: TRBJ1-1; v_call: TRBV4-3; cdr3_nt: TGCGCCAGCAGCCGGGACAGGGGCAGCACTGAAGCTTTCTTT; cdr3_aa: CASSRDRGSTEAFF
d_call: -; clone_size: -; j_call: TRBJ2-2; v_call: TRBV12-3/TRBV12-4; cdr3_nt: TGTGCCAGCAGTTTAGCCCAGCCCCCAACCGGGGAGCTGTTTTTT; cdr3_aa: CASSLAQPPTGELFF
d_call: -; clone_size: -; j_call: TRBJ2-7; v_call: TRBV20-1; cdr3_nt: TGCAGTGCTAGAGGTAGAATCCCCTCCGAGCAGTACTTC; cdr3_aa: CSARGRIPSEQYF
d_call: TRBD2; clone_size: few; j_call: TRBJ2-1; v_call: TRBV3-1; cdr3_nt: TGTGCCAGCAGCCAAGATAGCGGGAGAAGGCAGTTCTTC; cdr3_aa: CASSQDSGRRQFF